This T cell receptor (beta chain) was documented in a study of regulatory T cells in long-lasting Graves disease (dated by TCRdb to the early 2020s). Turning to the overall study: Persistent Graves' disease meant more than 5 years of antithyroid drug treatment with TSH receptor autoantibodies that stayed positive. Persistent Graves' disease patients were compared with newly diagnosed Graves' disease patients by peripheral blood TCR sequencing and RNA sequencing. The study was conducted in China and was registered as a clinical trial. TCR sequencing covered some 13 persistent and roughly 20 newly diagnosed Graves' disease patients, 33 samples in total. In the clinical cohort, patients with persistent Graves' disease had used antithyroid drugs for an average of roughly ten years. What the study reported, not specific to this receptor: Preferential use of TRBV28, TRBJ1-2 and TRBJ2-5 was observed in persistent disease, whereas TRBV20-1 and TRBJ2-1 were favored in newly diagnosed disease. The small sample size was acknowledged by the authors as a limitation that may reduce accuracy. Only peripheral blood was studied, because thyroid tissue, the primary lesion, was inaccessible. Persistent Graves' disease patients showed lower TCR Shannon entropy and fewer highly expanded clones than newly diagnosed patients, suggesting clonal expansion. Patients with persistent disease shared more public clonotypes (fewer than 3,000) than newly diagnosed patients did (more than 900). Sequencing and analysis were limited to the TCR beta chain.

This clonotype was observed a handful of times. Its recognized antigen is unknown. The input lacks base qualities; no much larger clone sits a single base away. What the time point label conveys for this sample: persistent/refractory GD, antithyroid drugs over 5 years with positive TRAb. RNA was extracted from PBMCs in TRIzol for both TCR sequencing and RNA sequencing. The diagnosis of Graves' disease followed American Thyroid Association guidelines. Patients for the study were recruited at an endocrinology department in Xi'an, China. Each patient gave around 9.2 milliliters of peripheral blood, collected in an EDTA anticoagulant tube. PBMCs were isolated by Ficoll Paque Plus density gradient separation without further T cell sorting. RNA quality was checked with an Agilent 2100 Bioanalyzer and agarose gel, and concentration with a NanoDrop 2000. As encoded in the germline V gene, CDR1 is MDHEN while CDR2 is SYDVKM. Measured from the cysteine to the phenylalanine, the CDR3 is 14 residues long. Here the CDR3 DNA is all that survives: 42 bases in frame from base 1. Germline trimming amounts to 3 bases on V and 7 bases on J, with 3 as the count of junction bases outside the gene matches.

The library came from multiplex PCR. Sequencing relied on an Illumina HiSeq 4000. TCR beta libraries were built with iRepertoire HTBI primers and Arm-PCR amplification of CDR3 regions. Gel purification was performed on PCR products prior to sequencing. The study's own analysis went as follows. Across samples, 62 TRBV and 13 to 15 TRBJ segments were identified and used for gene usage analysis of CDR3 amino acid clonotypes. Filtered high-quality paired reads were merged into contigs using COPE and FqMerger. Contigs were aligned with BLAST to IMGT TRBV, TRBD and TRBJ reference genes, and CDR3 was defined per IMGT. Any clonotype with a frequency above 0.1% was counted as a highly expanded clone. Shannon entropy was used to measure repertoire diversity, and the Gini coefficient was used to measure V-J evenness. A clonotype found in more than one individual was treated as public. TCRdb handled the public reads itself, with Q25 trimming in fastp and clone calling in MiXCR, and kept productive beta chains. Rows are unified per CDR3 protein, each entry keeping the most common DNA and genes. In this record, the V and J calls reflect TCRdb's handling and not the investigators' own analysis. A total of around 400,000 distinct CDR3 sequences appear in this sample, 20% to 25% of them only once. 14% of the sample belongs to the ten largest clones.

The receptor chain draws on TRBV28 and TRBJ1-6; 7 junctional bases match TRBD1. The clonotype was recovered from a female donor with Graves disease. The sequenced sample was peripheral blood mononuclear cells (PBMCs), obtained when the disease was refractory, from a patient treated with antithyroid drugs. The DNA is TGTGCCAGCAGTTTTTTGGACAGGAATTCACCCCTCCACTTT. This codes for CASSFLDRNSPLHF.